This T cell receptor (beta chain) appears in the sequencing data of a study of T cell repertoires in aging, cancer and after chemotherapy. A mixed TRB-A/B primer pool amplified rearranged TRB by multiplex touch-down PCR. TCRdb re-analysed the multiplex PCR reads in MiXCR, keeping a single row per CDR3 protein. The sample lists roughly 4,300 distinct CDR3 sequences, 20% to 30% occurring once. This clonotype is classed as medium-sized. CDR3 length: 13 residues. CDR1 MNHEY and CDR2 SMNVEV come from the germline V gene (reference sequence). V was clipped by 8 bases and J by 5 bases; unmatched bases: 7. Peripheral blood genomic DNA, not sorted cells or RNA, was the template.

This clonotype was obtained from a human donor in good health. The donor label of this sample is uncertain. The sequenced material came from blood. The chain recombines TRBV27 with TRBJ1-2; 8 nucleotides align to TRBD1. The CDR3 region has the DNA TGTGCCAGCGCCGGGACAGGATCTTATGGCTACACCTTC. It is translated as CASAGTGSYGYTF.